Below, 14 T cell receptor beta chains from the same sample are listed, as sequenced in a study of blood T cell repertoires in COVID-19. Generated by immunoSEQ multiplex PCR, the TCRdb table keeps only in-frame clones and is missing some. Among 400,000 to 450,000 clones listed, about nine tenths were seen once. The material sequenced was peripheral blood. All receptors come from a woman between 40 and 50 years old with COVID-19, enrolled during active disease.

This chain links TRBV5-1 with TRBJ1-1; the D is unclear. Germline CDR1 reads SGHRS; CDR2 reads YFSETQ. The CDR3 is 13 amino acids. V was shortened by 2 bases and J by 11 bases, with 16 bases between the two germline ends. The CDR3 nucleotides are TGCGCCAGCAGCTTCATCCGACGGAGGGAGGCTTTCTTT. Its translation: CASSFIRRREAFF.

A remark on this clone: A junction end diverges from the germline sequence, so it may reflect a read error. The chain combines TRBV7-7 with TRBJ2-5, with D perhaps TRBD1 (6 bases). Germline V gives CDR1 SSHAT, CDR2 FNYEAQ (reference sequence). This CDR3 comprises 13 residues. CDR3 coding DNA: TGTGCTAGCAGCTGGGGGCTTGGAGAGACCCAGTACTTC. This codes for CASSWGLGETQYF. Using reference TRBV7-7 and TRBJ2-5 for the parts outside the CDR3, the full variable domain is GAGVSQSPRYKVTKRGQDVTLRCDPISSHATLYWYQQALGQGPEFLTYFNYEAQPDKSGLPSDRFSAERPEGSISTLTIQRTEQRDSAMYRCASSWGLGETQYFGPGTRLLVL.

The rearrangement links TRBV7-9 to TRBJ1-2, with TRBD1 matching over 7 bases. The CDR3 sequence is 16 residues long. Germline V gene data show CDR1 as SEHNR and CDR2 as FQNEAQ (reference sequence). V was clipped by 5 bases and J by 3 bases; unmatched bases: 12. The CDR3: CASSGETGVGYYGYTF. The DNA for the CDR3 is TGTGCCAGCAGCGGCGAAACAGGGGTAGGGTACTATGGCTACACCTTC.

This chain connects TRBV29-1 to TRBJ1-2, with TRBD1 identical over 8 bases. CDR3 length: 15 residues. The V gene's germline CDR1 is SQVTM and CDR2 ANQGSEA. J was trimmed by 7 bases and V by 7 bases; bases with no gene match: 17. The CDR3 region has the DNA TGCAGCGCGAAAGGCGGAGGGACAGGAGGAACTGGCTACACCTTC. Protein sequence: CSAKGGGTGGTGYTF.

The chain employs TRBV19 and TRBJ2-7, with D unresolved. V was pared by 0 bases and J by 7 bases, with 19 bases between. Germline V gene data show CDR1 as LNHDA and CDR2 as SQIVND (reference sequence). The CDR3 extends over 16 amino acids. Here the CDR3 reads CASSIDRQVQYREQYF. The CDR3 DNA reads TGTGCCAGTAGTATAGATCGGCAGGTCCAATACCGGGAGCAGTACTTC.

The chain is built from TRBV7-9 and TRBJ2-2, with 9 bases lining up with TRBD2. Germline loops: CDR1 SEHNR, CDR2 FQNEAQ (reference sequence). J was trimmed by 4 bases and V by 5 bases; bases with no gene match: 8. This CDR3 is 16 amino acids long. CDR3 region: CASSPRSGRITGELFF. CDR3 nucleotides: TGTGCCAGCAGCCCTCGTAGCGGGAGAATCACCGGGGAGCTGTTTTTT. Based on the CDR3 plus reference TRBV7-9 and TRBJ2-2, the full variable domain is DTGVSQNPRHKITKRGQNVTFRCDPISEHNRLYWYRQTLGQGPEFLTYFQNEAQLEKSRLLSDRFSAERPKGSFSTLEIQRTEQGDSAMYLCASSPRSGRITGELFFGEGSRLTVL.

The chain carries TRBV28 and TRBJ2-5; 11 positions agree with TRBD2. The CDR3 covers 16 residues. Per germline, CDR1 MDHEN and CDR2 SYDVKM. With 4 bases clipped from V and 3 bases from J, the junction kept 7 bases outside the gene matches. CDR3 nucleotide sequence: TGTGCCAGCAGTTATCCACTGACTAGCGGGGAAGAGACCCAGTACTTC. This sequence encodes CASSYPLTSGEETQYF.

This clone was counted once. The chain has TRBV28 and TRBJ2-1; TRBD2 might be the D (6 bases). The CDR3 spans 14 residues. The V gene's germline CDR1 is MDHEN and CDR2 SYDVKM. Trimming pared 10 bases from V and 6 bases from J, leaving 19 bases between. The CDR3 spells CAISGRLGANEQFF. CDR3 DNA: TGTGCCATCAGCGGCCGACTAGGGGCCAATGAGCAGTTCTTC.

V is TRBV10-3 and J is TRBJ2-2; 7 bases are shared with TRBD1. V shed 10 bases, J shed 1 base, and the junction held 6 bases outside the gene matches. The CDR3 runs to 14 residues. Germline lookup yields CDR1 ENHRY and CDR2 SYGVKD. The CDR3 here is CATRDSENTGELFF. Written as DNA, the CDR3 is TGTGCCACCCGGGACAGCGAGAACACCGGGGAGCTGTTTTTT.

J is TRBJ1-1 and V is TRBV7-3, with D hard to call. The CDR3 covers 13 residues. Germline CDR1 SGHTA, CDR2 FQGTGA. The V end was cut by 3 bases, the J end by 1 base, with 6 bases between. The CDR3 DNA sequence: TGTGCCAGCAGCTTGCAGGCGAACACTGAAGCTTTCTTT. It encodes CASSLQANTEAFF.

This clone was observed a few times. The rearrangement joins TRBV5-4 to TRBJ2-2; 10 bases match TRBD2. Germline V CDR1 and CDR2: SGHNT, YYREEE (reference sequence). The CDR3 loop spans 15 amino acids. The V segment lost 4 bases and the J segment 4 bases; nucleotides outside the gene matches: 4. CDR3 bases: TGTGCCAGCAGCCTCCGGACTAGCGGCACCGGGGAGCTGTTTTTT. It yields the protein CASSLRTSGTGELFF.

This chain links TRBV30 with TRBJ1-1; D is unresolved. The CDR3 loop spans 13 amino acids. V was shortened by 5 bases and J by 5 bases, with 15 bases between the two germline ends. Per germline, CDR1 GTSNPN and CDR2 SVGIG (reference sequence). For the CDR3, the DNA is TGTGCCTGGGCCCCCGGACGGGGAACTGAAGCTTTCTTT. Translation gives CAWAPGRGTEAFF.

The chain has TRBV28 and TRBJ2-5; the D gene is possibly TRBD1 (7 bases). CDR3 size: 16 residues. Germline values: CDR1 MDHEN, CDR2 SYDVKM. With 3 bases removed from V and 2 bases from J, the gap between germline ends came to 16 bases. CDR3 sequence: CASSFTGGTVQETQYF. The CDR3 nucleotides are TGTGCCAGCAGTTTCACAGGAGGGACAGTACAAGAGACCCAGTACTTC.

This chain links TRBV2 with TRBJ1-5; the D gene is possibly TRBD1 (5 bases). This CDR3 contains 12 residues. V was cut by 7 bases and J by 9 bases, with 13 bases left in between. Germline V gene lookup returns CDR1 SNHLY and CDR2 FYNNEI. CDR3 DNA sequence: TGTGCCAGCAAACCGCGGGGCCCGCCCCAGCATTTT. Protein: CASKPRGPPQHF.